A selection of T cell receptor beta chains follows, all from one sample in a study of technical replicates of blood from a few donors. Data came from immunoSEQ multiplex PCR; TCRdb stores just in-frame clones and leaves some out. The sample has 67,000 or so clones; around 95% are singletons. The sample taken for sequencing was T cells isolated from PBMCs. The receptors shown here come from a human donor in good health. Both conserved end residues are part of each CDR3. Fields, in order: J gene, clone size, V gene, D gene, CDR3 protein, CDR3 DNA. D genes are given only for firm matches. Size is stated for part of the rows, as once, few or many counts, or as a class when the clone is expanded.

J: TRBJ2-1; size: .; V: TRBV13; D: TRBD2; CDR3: CASRTSGEKHEQFF; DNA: TGTGCCAGCAGGACTAGCGGGGAAAAGCATGAGCAGTTCTTC
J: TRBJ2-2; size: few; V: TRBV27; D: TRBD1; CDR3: CASRYNPGQGKYGELFF; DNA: TGTGCCAGCAGGTATAATCCGGGACAGGGGAAGTACGGGGAGCTGTTTTTT
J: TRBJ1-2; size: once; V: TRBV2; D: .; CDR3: CASAFLKGYTF; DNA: TGTGCCAGCGCCTTCCTAAAGGGCTACACCTTC
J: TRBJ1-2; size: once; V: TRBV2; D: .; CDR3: CASGDNDYGYTF; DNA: TGTGCCAGCGGGGACAACGACTATGGCTACACCTTC
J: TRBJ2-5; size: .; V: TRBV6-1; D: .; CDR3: CASIAGGETQYF; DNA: TGTGCCAGCATTGCCGGGGGAGAGACCCAGTACTTC
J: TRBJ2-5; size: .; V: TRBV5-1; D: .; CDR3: CASSPLVQETQYF; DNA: TGCGCCAGCAGTCCCCTAGTCCAAGAGACCCAGTACTTC
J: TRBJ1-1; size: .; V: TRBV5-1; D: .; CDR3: CASADIKNTEAFF; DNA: TGCGCCAGCGCAGACATCAAGAACACTGAAGCTTTCTTT
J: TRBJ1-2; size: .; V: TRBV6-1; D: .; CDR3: CASGTTNYGYTF; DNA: TGTGCCAGCGGGACAACGAACTATGGCTACACCTTC
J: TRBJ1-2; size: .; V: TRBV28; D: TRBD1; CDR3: CASSTGTVEVYGYTF; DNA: TGTGCCAGTTCCACCGGGACAGTCGAAGTCTATGGCTACACCTTC
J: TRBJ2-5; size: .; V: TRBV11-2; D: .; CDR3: CASSLVQVHQETQYF; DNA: TGTGCCAGCAGCTTAGTTCAGGTACACCAAGAGACCCAGTACTTC
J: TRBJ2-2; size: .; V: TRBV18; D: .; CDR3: CASSPGGDTGELFF; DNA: TGTGCCAGCTCACCAGGGGGCGACACCGGGGAGCTGTTTTTT
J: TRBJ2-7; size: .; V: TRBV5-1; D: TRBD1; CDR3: CASSLGQGKVEQYF; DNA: TGCGCCAGCAGCTTAGGACAGGGGAAAGTCGAGCAGTACTTC
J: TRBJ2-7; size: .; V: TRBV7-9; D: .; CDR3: CASSPHDGQNPYEQYF; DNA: TGTGCCAGCAGCCCTCATGACGGACAGAATCCCTACGAGCAGTACTTC
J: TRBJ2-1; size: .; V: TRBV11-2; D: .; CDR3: CASSFVFLEGTANNEQFF; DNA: TGTGCCAGCAGCTTTGTTTTTCTGGAGGGGACAGCCAACAATGAGCAGTTCTTC
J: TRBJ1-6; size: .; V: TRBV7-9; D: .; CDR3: CASSGRQVGPLHF; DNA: TGTGCCAGCAGCGGGCGACAGGTTGGACCCCTCCACTTT
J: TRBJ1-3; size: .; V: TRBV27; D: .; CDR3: CASRPNRVSGNTIYF; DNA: TGTGCCAGCAGACCAAACAGGGTGTCTGGAAACACCATATATTTT
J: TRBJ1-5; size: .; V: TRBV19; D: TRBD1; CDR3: CASTHTLGSGGHSQPQHF; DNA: TGTGCCAGTACTCACACCCTCGGCTCAGGGGGCCATAGTCAGCCCCAGCATTTT
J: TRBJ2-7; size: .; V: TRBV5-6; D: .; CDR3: CASSLAGPPYEQYF; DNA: TGTGCCAGCAGCTTGGCAGGGCCCCCCTACGAGCAGTACTTC
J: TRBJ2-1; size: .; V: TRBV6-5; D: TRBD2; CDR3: CASSYSGTSGIHEQFF; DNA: TGTGCCAGCAGTTACTCCGGGACTAGCGGGATCCATGAGCAGTTCTTC
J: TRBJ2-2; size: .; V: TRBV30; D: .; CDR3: CAWRTISGGELFF; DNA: TGTGCCTGGAGAACGATCTCGGGCGGGGAGCTGTTTTTT
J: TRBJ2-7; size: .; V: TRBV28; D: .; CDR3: CASSSPRVQYF; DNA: TGTGCCAGCAGTTCCCCCCGGGTGCAGTACTTC
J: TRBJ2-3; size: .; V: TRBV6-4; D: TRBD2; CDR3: CASSASGSRTDTQYF; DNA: TGTGCCAGCAGTGCTAGCGGGAGTCGGACAGATACGCAGTATTTT
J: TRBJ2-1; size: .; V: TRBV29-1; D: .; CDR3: CSGLDWSYNEQFF; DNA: TGCAGCGGACTAGATTGGTCCTACAATGAGCAGTTCTTC
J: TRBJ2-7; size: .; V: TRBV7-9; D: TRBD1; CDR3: CASSLKGTGESGGQYF; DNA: TGTGCCAGCAGCTTAAAAGGGACAGGGGAATCGGGTGGGCAGTACTTC
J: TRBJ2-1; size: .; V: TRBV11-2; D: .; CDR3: CASSFERHSSYNEQFF; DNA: TGTGCCAGCAGCTTTGAGCGGCACAGCTCCTACAATGAGCAGTTCTTC
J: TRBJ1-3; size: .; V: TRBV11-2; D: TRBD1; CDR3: CASSLFQGGDGGGTIYF; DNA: TGTGCCAGCAGCTTATTTCAGGGGGGAGACGGTGGCGGCACCATATATTTT
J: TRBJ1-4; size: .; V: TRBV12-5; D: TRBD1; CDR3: CASGHKQGAGDEKLFF; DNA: TGTGCTAGTGGTCATAAACAGGGGGCAGGGGATGAAAAACTGTTTTTT
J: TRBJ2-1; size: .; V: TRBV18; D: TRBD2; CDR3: CASSPGGLMGSPKLDEQFF; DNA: TGTGCCAGCTCACCGGGAGGGTTAATGGGTTCCCCCAAACTCGATGAGCAGTTCTTC
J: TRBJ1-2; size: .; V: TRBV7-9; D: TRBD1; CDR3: CASSLRDRDYGYTF; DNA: TGTGCCAGCAGCCTCCGGGACAGGGACTATGGCTACACCTTC
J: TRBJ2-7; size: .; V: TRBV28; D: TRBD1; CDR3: CASSSRGQAYSYEQYF; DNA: TGTGCCAGCAGTTCCCGAGGACAGGCCTACTCCTACGAGCAGTACTTC
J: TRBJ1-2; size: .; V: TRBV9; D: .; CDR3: CASRAEPNYGYTF; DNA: TGTGCCAGCAGGGCAGAACCTAACTATGGCTACACCTTC
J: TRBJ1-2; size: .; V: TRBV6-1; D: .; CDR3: CASSEGGDPYGYTF; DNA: TGTGCCAGCAGTGAAGGGGGGGACCCCTATGGCTACACCTTC
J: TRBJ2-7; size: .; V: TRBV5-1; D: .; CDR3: CASTLGAKSYEQYF; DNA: TGCGCCAGCACCTTGGGGGCCAAGTCCTACGAGCAGTACTTC
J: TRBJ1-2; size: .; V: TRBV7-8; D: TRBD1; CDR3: CASSLRFGRTGDYGYTF; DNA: TGTGCCAGCAGCTTACGGTTCGGCCGAACAGGGGACTATGGCTACACCTTC
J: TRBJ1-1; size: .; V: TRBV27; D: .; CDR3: CASSRTPNTEAFF; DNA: TGTGCCAGCAGCCGGACTCCGAACACTGAAGCTTTCTTT
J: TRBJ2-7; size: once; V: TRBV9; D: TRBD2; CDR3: CASSRSGGDEQYF; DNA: TGTGCCAGCAGCAGGAGCGGGGGGGACGAGCAGTACTTC
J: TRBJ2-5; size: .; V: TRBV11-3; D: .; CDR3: CASSHFDRPQETQYF; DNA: TGTGCCAGCAGCCACTTCGACAGGCCACAAGAGACCCAGTACTTC
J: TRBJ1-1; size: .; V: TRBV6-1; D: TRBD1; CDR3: CASTGGQLNTEAFF; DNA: TGTGCCAGCACCGGGGGACAGCTAAACACTGAAGCTTTCTTT
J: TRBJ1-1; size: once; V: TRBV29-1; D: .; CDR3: CSGGAGNTEAFF; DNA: TGCAGCGGTGGGGCAGGGAACACTGAAGCTTTCTTT
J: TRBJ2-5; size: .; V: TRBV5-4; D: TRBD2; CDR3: CASSSVGTSGTQYF; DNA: TGTGCCAGCAGCTCAGTGGGGACTAGTGGGACCCAGTACTTC
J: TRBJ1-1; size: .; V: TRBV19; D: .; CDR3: CASHLSGEAFF; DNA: TGTGCCAGTCATTTATCGGGTGAAGCTTTCTTT
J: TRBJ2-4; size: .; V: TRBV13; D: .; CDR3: CASSPRPKGNIQYF; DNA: TGTGCCAGCAGCCCCAGGCCTAAGGGGAACATTCAGTACTTC
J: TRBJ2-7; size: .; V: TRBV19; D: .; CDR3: CASSIFSGEQYF; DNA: TGTGCCAGTAGTATTTTCTCGGGAGAGCAGTACTTC
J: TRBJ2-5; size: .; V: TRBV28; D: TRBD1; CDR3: CASSLGQQETQYF; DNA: TGTGCCAGCAGTCTGGGACAGCAAGAGACCCAGTACTTC
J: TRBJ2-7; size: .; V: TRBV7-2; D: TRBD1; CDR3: CASSKLWDRGGYEQYF; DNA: TGTGCCAGCAGTAAACTTTGGGACAGGGGGGGCTACGAGCAGTACTTC
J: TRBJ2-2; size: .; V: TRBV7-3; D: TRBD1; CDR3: CASSLGQGAGTGELFF; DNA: TGTGCCAGCAGCTTAGGGCAGGGGGCCGGCACCGGGGAGCTGTTTTTT
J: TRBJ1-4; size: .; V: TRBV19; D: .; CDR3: CARNREKLFF; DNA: TGTGCCAGAAACCGGGAAAAACTGTTTTTT
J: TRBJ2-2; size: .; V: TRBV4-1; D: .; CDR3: CASSKGLRTGELFF; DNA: TGCGCCAGCAGCAAAGGACTTAGGACCGGGGAGCTGTTTTTT
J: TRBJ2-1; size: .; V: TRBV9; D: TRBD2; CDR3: CASSVVTSGTAGNEQFF; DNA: TGTGCCAGCAGCGTAGTGACTAGCGGAACAGCGGGGAATGAGCAGTTCTTC
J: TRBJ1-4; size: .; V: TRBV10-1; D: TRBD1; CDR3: CATTDRGLEKLFF; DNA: TGCGCCACTACGGACAGGGGTTTAGAAAAACTGTTTTTT
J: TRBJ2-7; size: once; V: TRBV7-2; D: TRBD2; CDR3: CASSLAFSGRYEQYF; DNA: TGTGCCAGCAGCTTAGCGTTTAGCGGGAGGTACGAGCAGTACTTC
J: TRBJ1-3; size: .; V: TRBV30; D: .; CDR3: CAWSDQGNTIYF; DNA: TGTGCCTGGAGTGATCAAGGAAACACCATATATTTT
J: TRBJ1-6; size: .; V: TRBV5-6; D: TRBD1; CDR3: CASSSGDRDNSPLHF; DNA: TGTGCCAGCAGCTCGGGGGACAGGGATAATTCACCCCTCCACTTT
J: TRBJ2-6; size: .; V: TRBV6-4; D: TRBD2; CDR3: CASSPSGPSGANVLTF; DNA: TGTGCCAGCAGTCCTAGCGGGCCCTCTGGGGCCAACGTCCTGACTTTC
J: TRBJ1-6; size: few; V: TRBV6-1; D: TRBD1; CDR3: CASSERKDRGSSYNSPLHF; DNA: TGTGCCAGCAGTGAACGTAAGGACAGGGGAAGCTCCTATAATTCACCCCTCCACTTT